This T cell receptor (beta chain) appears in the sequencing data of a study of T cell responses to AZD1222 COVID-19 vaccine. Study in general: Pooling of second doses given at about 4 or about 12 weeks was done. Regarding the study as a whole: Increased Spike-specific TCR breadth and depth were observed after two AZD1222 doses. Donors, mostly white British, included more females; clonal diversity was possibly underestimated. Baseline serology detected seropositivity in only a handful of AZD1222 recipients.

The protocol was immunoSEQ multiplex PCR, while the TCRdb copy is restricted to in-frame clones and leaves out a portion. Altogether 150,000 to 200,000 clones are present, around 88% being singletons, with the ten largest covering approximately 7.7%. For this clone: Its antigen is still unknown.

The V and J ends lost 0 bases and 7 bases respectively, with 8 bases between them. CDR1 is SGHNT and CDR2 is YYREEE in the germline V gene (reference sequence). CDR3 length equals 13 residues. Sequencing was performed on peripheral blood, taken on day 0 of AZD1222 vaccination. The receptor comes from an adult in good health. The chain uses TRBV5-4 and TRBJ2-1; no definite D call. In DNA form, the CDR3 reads TGTGCCAGCAGCTTGGTGTCCTTTAATGAGCAGTTCTTC. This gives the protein CASSLVSFNEQFF.